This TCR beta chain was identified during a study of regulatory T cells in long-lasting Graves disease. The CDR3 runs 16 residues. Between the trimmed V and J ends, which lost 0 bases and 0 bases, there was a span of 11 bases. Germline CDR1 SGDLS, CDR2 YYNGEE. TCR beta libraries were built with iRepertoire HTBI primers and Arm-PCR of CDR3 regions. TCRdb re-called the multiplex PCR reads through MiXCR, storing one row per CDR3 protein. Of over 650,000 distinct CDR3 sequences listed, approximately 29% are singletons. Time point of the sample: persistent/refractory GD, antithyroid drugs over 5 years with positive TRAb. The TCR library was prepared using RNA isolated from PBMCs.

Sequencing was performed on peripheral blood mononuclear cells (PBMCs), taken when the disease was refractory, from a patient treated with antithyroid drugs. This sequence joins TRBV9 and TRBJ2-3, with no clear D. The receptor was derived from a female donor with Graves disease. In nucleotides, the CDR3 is TGTGCCAGCAGCGTAGGGTCCTCGGCTAGCACAGATACGCAGTATTTT. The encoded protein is CASSVGSSASTDTQYF.